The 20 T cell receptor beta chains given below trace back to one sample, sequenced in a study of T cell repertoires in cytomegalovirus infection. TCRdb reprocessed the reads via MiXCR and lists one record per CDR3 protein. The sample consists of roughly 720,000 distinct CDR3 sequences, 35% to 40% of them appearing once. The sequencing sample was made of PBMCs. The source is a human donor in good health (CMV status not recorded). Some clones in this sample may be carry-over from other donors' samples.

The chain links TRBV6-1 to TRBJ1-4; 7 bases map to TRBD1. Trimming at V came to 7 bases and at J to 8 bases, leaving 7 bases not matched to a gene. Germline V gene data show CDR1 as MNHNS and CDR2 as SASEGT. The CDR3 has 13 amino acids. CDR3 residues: CASTGTAAEKLFF. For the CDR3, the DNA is TGTGCCAGCACCGGGACAGCGGCAGAAAAACTGTTTTTT.

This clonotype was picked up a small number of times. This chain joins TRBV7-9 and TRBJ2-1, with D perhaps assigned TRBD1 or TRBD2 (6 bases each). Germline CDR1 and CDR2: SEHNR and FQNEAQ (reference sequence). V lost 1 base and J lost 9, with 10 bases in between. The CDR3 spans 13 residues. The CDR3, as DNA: TGTGCCAGCAGCTTAGAGGGGGGCGGTGAGCAGTTCTTC. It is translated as CASSLEGGGEQFF.

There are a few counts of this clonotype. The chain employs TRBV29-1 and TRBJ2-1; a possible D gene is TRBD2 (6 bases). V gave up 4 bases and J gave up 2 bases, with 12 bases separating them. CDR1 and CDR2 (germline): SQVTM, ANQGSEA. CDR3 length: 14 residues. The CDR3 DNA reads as TGCAGCGTTGGTCAAGGCGGGGCCTACAATGAGCAGTTCTTC. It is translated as CSVGQGGAYNEQFF.

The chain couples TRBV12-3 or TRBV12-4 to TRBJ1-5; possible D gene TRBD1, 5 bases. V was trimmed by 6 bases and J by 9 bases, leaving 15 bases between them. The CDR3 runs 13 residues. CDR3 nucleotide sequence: TGTGCCAGCAGAGAGGGAAGGGGTAGGCCCCAGCATTTT. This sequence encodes CASREGRGRPQHF.

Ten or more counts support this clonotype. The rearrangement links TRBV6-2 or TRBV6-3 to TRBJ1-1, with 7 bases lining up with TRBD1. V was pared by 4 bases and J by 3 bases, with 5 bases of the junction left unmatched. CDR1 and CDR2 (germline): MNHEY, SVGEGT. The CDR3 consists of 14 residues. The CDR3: CASSSGGEHTEAFF. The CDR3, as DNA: TGTGCCAGCAGTTCAGGGGGAGAACACACTGAAGCTTTCTTT.

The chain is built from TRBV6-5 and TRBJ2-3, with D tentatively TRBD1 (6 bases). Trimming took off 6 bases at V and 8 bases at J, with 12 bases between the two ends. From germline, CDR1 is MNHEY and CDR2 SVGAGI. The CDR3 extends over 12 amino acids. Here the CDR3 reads CASSRDIRTQYF. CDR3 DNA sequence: TGTGCCAGCAGCCGGGACATCCGTACGCAGTATTTT.

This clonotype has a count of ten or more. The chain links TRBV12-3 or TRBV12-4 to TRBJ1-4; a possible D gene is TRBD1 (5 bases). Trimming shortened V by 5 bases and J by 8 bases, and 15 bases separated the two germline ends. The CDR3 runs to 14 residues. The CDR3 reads CASSLGGRGEKLFF. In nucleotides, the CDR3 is TGTGCCAGCAGTCTTGGGGGGAGAGGAGAAAAACTGTTTTTT.

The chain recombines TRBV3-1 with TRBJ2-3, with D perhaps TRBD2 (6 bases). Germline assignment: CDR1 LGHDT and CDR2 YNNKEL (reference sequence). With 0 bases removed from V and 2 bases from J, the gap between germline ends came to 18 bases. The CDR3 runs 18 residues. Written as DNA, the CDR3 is TGTGCCAGCAGCCAAGATTGGGGGTGGAGGGCGCACACAGATACGCAGTATTTT. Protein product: CASSQDWGWRAHTDTQYF.

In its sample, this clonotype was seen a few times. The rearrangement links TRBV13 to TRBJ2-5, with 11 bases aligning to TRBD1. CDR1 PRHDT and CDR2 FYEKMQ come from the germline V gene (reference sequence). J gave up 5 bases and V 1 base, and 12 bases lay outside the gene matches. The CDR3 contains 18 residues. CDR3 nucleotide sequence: TGTGCCAGCAGCTTAGTGGCGGACAGGGGGCTCTGGGGCGAGACCCAGTACTTC. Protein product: CASSLVADRGLWGETQYF. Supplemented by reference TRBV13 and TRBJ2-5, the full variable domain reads AAGVIQSPRHLIKEKRETATLKCYPIPRHDTVYWYQQGPGQDPQFLISFYEKMQSDKGSIPDRFSAQQFSDYHSELNMSSLELGDSALYFCASSLVADRGLWGETQYFGPGTRLLVL.

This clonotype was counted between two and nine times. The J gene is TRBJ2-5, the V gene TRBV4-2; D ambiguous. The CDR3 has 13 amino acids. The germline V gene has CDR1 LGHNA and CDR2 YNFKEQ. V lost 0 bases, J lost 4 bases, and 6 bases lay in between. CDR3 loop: CASSQELGETQYF. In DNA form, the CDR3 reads TGTGCCAGCAGCCAAGAGTTGGGAGAGACCCAGTACTTC.

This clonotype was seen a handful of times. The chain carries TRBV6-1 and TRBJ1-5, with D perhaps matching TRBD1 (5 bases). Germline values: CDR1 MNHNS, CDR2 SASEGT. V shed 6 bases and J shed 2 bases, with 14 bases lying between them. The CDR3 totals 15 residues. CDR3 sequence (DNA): TGTGCCAGCAGACCCGACCCGGGGGGCAATCAGCCCCAGCATTTT. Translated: CASRPDPGGNQPQHF.

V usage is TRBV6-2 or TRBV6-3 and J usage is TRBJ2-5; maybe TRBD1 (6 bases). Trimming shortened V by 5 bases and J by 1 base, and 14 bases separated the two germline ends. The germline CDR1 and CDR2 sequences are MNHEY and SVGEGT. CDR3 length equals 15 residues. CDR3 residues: CASSLKDSLQETQYF. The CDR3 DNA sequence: TGTGCCAGCAGTCTGAAGGACAGCCTCCAAGAGACCCAGTACTTC.

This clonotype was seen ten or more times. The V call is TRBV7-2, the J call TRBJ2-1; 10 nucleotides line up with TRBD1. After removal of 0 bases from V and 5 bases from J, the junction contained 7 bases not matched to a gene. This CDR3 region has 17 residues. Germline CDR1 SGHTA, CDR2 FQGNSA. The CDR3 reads CASSLAGGQGSHNEQFF. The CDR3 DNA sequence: TGTGCCAGCAGCTTAGCGGGGGGACAGGGGTCCCACAATGAGCAGTTCTTC.

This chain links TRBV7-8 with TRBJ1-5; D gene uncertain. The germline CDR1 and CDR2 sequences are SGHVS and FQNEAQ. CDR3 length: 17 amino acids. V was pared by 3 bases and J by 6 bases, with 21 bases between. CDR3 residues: CASSFTSSRVQTQPQHF. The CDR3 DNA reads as TGTGCCAGCAGCTTCACCTCTTCAAGAGTTCAGACTCAGCCCCAGCATTTT.

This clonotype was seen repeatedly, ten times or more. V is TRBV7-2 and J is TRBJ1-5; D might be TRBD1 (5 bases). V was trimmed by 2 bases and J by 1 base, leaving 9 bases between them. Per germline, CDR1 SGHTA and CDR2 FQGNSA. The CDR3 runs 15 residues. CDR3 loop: CASSLQGASNQPQHF. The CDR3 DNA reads TGTGCCAGCAGCTTACAGGGTGCGAGCAATCAGCCCCAGCATTTT.

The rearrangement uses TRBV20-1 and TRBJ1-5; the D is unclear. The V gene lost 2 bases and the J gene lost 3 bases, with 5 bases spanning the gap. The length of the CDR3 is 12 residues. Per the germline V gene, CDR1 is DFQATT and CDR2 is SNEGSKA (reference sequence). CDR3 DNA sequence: TGCAGTGCTAGACAGAACAATCAGCCCCAGCATTTT. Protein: CSARQNNQPQHF.

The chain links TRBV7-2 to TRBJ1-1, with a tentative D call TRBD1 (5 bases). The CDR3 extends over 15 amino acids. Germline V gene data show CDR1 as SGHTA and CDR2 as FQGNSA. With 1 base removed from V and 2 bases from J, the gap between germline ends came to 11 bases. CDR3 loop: CASSLGGGFNTEAFF. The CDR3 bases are TGTGCCAGCAGCTTAGGTGGGGGATTCAACACTGAAGCTTTCTTT. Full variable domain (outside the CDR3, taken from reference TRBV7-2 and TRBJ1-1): GAGVSQSPSNKVTEKGKDVELRCDPISGHTALYWYRQSLGQGLEFLIYFQGNSAPDKSGLPSDRFSAERTGGSVSTLTIQRTQQEDSAVYLCASSLGGGFNTEAFFGQGTRLTVV.

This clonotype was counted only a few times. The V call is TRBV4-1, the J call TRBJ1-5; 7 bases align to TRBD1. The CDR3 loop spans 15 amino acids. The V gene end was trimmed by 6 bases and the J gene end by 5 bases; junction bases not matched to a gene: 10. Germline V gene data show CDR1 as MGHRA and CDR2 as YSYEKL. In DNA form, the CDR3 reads TGCGCCAGCAGAAAGGTGACAGGGACGCATCAGCCCCAGCATTTT. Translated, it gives CASRKVTGTHQPQHF.

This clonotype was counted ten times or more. CDR3 DNA: TGTGCCAGCAGCTTAGCCAGGACTAGCGGGATCGGAGATACGCAGTATTTT. As protein: CASSLARTSGIGDTQYF. The V gene is TRBV7-6, the J gene TRBJ2-3, with 12 bases aligning to TRBD2. The CDR3 is 17 residues long. The trim removed 0 bases at V and 5 bases at J, leaving 6 bases unmatched. CDR1 and CDR2 from the germline V gene are SGHVS and FNYEAQ. The full variable domain, with the rest looked up from reference TRBV7-6 and TRBJ2-3, is GAGVSQSPRYKVTKRGQDVALRCDPISGHVSLYWYRQALGQGPEFLTYFNYEAQQDKSGLPNDRFSAERPEGSISTLTIQRTEQRDSAMYRCASSLARTSGIGDTQYFGPGTRLTVL.

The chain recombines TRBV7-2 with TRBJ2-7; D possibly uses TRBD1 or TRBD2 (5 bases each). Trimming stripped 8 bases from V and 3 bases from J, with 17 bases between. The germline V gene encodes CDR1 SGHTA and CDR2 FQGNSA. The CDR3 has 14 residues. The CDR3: CASRRSGTDYEQYF. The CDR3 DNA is TGTGCCAGCCGCCGCTCCGGGACGGACTACGAGCAGTACTTC. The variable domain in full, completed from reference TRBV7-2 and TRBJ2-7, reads GAGVSQSPSNKVTEKGKDVELRCDPISGHTALYWYRQSLGQGLEFLIYFQGNSAPDKSGLPSDRFSAERTGGSVSTLTIQRTQQEDSAVYLCASRRSGTDYEQYFGPGTRLTVT.